The 20 T cell receptor beta chains reported below all come from one sample, sequenced in a study of tumour-infiltrating T cells in Burkitt lymphoma. The protocol was immunoSEQ multiplex PCR, while the TCRdb copy is restricted to in-frame clones and leaves out a portion. The top ten hold approximately 6% of the sample, which has fewer than 650 clones, approximately 90% seen once. Sequencing input: tumor tissue. The receptors originated from a human donor with Burkitt lymphoma.

This clone is a singleton in its sample. The chain joins TRBV6-5 to TRBJ2-5; 9 nucleotides match TRBD2. Germline assignment: CDR1 MNHEY and CDR2 SVGAGI. The CDR3 is 15 residues long. Germline trimming cut 5 bases from V and 3 bases from J; bases unmatched to any gene: 7. DNA of the CDR3: TGTGCCAGCAGTCAAGGACTAGCGACAAAAGAGACCCAGTACTTC. Its protein is CASSQGLATKETQYF.

The chain has TRBV2 and TRBJ2-5; D uncertain. Germline CDR1 SNHLY, CDR2 FYNNEI. CDR3 length: 12 residues. V lost 7 bases and J lost 0, with 6 bases in between. The CDR3 region is CASKGNQETQYF. The CDR3 coding sequence is TGTGCCAGCAAGGGAAACCAAGAGACCCAGTACTTC.

The chain has TRBV7-8 and TRBJ2-3; D possibly matches TRBD1 or TRBD2 (5 bases each). Looked up from germline, CDR1 is SGHVS and CDR2 is FQNEAQ. This CDR3 region has 20 residues. Trimming took off 1 base at V and 0 bases at J, with 23 bases between the two ends. This chain's CDR3 is CASSLVWDRGEYPSTDTQYF. CDR3 nucleotides: TGTGCCAGCAGCTTAGTTTGGGATCGGGGCGAGTACCCTAGCACAGATACGCAGTATTTT.

The V gene is TRBV7-2, the J gene TRBJ2-6; D remains ambiguous. CDR3 length: 16 amino acids. The germline gives CDR1 SGHTA, CDR2 FQGNSA. Trimming took off 0 bases at V and 0 bases at J, with 6 bases between the two ends. For the CDR3, the DNA is TGTGCCAGCAGCTTAGCACTGTTCTCTGGGGCCAACGTCCTGACTTTC. It encodes CASSLALFSGANVLTF.

The chain carries TRBV20-1 and TRBJ2-5; D is unresolved. V gave up 4 bases and J gave up 2 bases, with 5 bases separating them. The germline gives CDR1 DFQATT, CDR2 SNEGSKA (reference sequence). The length of the CDR3 is 11 residues. DNA for the CDR3: TGCAGTGCTAAGCATCAAGAGACCCAGTACTTC. Amino acids: CSAKHQETQYF.

This clone has a handful of counts. The V and J genes are TRBV7-3 and TRBJ2-1; D is uncertain. This CDR3 is built from 12 residues. V lost 5 bases and J 9 bases, leaving 11 bases between the germline ends. From germline, CDR1 is SGHTA and CDR2 FQGTGA. This CDR3 reads CASSPPDGEQFF. DNA for the CDR3: TGTGCCAGCAGCCCCCCGGACGGTGAGCAGTTCTTC.

The DNA of the CDR3 is TGTGCCAGCAGCCCGAATGGTGGGGCCCTAGGGGCCAACGTCCTGACTTTC. Amino acid sequence: CASSPNGGALGANVLTF. The V call is TRBV5-8, the J call TRBJ2-6; perhaps TRBD1 as D (5 bases). This CDR3 region has 17 residues. Germline V CDR1 and CDR2: SGHTS, YDEGEE. V lost 4 bases to trimming and J lost 4 bases, with 18 bases between them.

The V call is TRBV27, the J call TRBJ1-5; D call uncertain. CDR1 and CDR2 from the germline V gene are MNHEY and SMNVEV (reference sequence). V was trimmed by 3 bases and J by 4 bases, leaving 10 bases between them. This CDR3 has 14 residues. CDR3 DNA: TGTGCCAGCAGTTTCGGAGAGAGGAATCAGCCCCAGCATTTT. This gives the protein CASSFGERNQPQHF.

The V and J genes are TRBV11-2 and TRBJ2-1; possibly TRBD2 for D (6 bases). The germline gives CDR1 SGHAT, CDR2 FQNNGV. The CDR3 length is 15 residues. V was clipped by 1 base and J by 4 bases, with 11 bases between them. CDR3 residues: CASSLGATSYNEQFF. The CDR3 bases are TGTGCCAGCAGCTTAGGTGCGACTAGTTACAATGAGCAGTTCTTC. Complete variable domain (other parts from reference TRBV11-2 and TRBJ2-1): EAGVAQSPRYKIIEKRQSVAFWCNPISGHATLYWYQQILGQGPKLLIQFQNNGVVDDSQLPKDRFSAERLKGVDSTLKIQPAKLEDSAVYLCASSLGATSYNEQFFGPGTRLTVL.

CDR3 bases: TGTGCCAGCAGTTTCCGGGACTCCCTAGGGTATGGCTACACCTTC. This gives the protein CASSFRDSLGYGYTF. The chain couples TRBV6-6 to TRBJ1-2; D possibly corresponds to TRBD1 (5 bases). From germline, CDR1 is MNHNY and CDR2 SVGAGI (reference sequence). The ends were cut back, 4 bases at V and 5 bases at J, with 17 bases in the middle. This CDR3 is 15 amino acids long.

The genes are TRBV18 and TRBJ2-3; D not resolved. Trimming pared 10 bases from V and 1 base from J, leaving 3 bases between. Germline V gene lookup returns CDR1 KGHSH and CDR2 LQKENI. CDR3 size: 10 residues. The CDR3 coding sequence is TGTGCCACCCGCACAGATACGCAGTATTTT. It codes for CATRTDTQYF.

V gene TRBV9 combines with J gene TRBJ2-1; 9 nucleotides align to TRBD1. Germline CDR1 SGDLS, CDR2 YYNGEE. Trimming took 1 base from V and 6 from J; bases not matched to a gene: 2. The CDR3 is 14 amino acids. The CDR3 nucleotides are TGTGCCAGCAGCGTAAGGGGACAGGGCAATGAGCAGTTCTTC. Translated, it gives CASSVRGQGNEQFF.

This clone is a singleton in its sample. This sequence joins TRBV7-9 and TRBJ1-1; 7 nucleotides match TRBD1. The junction had 2 bases not matched to a gene; V was cut back by 0 bases and J by 4 bases. Germline CDR1 is SEHNR and CDR2 is FQNEAQ (reference sequence). The CDR3 spans 14 residues. The CDR3 DNA is TGTGCCAGCAGCTTAGCGGCAGGGGGCACTGAAGCTTTCTTT. Its translation is CASSLAAGGTEAFF.

The V call is TRBV19, the J call TRBJ2-1; 10 bases agree with TRBD2. The CDR3 runs 14 residues. Germline V gives CDR1 LNHDA, CDR2 SQIVND (reference sequence). V was pared by 6 bases and J by 6 bases, with 5 bases of the junction left unmatched. The CDR3 region has the DNA TGTGCCAGTAGAGAAGCGGGAGGGGTCAATGAGCAGTTCTTC. Translating gives CASREAGGVNEQFF.

The chain carries TRBV28 and TRBJ2-1, with 9 bases that match TRBD2. From germline, CDR1 is MDHEN and CDR2 SYDVKM. The CDR3 is 15 amino acids. V was clipped by 7 bases and J by 1 base; unmatched bases: 5. The CDR3 coding sequence is TGTGCCAGCACTGTGACTAGCGGATCCTACAATGAGCAGTTCTTC. Translating gives CASTVTSGSYNEQFF.

The chain joins TRBV5-6 to TRBJ1-2, with unresolved D. The CDR3 has 15 residues. V lost 2 bases and J 8 bases, leaving 19 bases between the germline ends. The germline V gene encodes CDR1 SGHDT and CDR2 YYEEEE. CDR3 nucleotides: TGTGCCAGCAGCTTAGTTCCGGCGACGACTATGGGCTACACCTTC. This codes for CASSLVPATTMGYTF.

The chain combines TRBV28 with TRBJ2-1, with a tentative D call TRBD2 (6 bases). The V end lost 6 bases, the J end lost 3 bases, and 18 bases lay between the germline ends. Germline-derived CDR1 and CDR2 are MDHEN and SYDVKM. The CDR3 covers 16 residues. This CDR3 is CASSSTHGTGYNEQFF. The CDR3 region has the DNA TGTGCCAGCAGCTCTACTCACGGGACTGGCTACAATGAGCAGTTCTTC.

This chain joins TRBV7-9 and TRBJ2-7, with 8 bases fitting TRBD2. CDR1 and CDR2 from the germline V gene are SEHNR and FQNEAQ (reference sequence). With 5 bases clipped from V and 0 bases from J, the junction kept 9 bases outside the gene matches. This CDR3 is built from 16 residues. This chain's CDR3 is CASSPKRLAGSYEQYF. In nucleotides, the CDR3 is TGTGCCAGCAGCCCAAAAAGGCTAGCGGGCTCCTACGAGCAGTACTTC.

This chain links TRBV27 with TRBJ2-5, with 9 bases that match TRBD1. The CDR3 is 15 amino acids. The germline V gene has CDR1 MNHEY and CDR2 SMNVEV (reference sequence). V trimming: 5 bases; J trimming: 5 bases; junction bases outside the gene matches: 9. CDR3 in amino acids: CASSPSGTGLETQYF. For the CDR3, the DNA is TGTGCCAGCAGTCCCTCCGGGACAGGGCTTGAGACCCAGTACTTC.

A single count supports this clone. The chain employs TRBV19 and TRBJ2-1, with 9 positions matching TRBD2. The germline gives CDR1 LNHDA, CDR2 SQIVND (reference sequence). Trimming removed 6 bases from V and 4 bases from J; junction bases left unmatched: 4. The CDR3 has 14 residues. CDR3 residues: CASRDSGRYNEQFF. As DNA, the CDR3 is TGTGCCAGTAGGGATAGCGGGAGATACAATGAGCAGTTCTTC.